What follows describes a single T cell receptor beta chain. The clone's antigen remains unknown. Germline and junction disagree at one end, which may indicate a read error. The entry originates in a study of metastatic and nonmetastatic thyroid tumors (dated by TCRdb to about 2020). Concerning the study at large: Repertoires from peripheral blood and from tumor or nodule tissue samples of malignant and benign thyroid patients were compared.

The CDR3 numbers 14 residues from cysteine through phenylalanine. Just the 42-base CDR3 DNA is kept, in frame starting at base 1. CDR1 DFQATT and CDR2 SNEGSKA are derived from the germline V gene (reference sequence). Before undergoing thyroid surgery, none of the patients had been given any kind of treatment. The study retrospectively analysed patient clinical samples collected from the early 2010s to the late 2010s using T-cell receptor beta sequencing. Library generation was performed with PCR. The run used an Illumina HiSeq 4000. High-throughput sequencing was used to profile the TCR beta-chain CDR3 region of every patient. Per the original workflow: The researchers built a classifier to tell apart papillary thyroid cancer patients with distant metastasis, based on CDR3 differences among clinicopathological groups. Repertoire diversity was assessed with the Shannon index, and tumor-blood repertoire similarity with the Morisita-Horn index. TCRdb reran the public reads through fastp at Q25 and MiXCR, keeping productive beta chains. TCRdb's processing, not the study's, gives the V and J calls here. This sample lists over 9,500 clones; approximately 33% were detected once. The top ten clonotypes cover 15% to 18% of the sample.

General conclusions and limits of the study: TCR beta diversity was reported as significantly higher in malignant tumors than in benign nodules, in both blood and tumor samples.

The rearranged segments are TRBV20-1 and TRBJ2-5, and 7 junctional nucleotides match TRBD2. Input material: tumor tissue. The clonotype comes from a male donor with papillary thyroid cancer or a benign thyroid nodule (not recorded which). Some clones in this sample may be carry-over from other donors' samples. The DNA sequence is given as TGCAGTGCTAGATATCCTAGCGGACAAGAGACCCCCCACTTC. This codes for CSARYPSGQETPHF.